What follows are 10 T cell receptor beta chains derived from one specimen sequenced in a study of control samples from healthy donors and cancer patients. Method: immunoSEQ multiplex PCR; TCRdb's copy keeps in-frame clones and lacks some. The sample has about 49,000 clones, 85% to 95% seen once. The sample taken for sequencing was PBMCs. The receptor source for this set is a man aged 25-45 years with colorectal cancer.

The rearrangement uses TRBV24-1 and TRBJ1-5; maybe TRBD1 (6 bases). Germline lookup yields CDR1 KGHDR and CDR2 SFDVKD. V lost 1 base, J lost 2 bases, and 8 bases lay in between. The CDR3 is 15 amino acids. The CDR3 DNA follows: TGTGCCACCAGTGATTTTGGGGGGCGCAATCAGCCCCAGCATTTT. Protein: CATSDFGGRNQPQHF.

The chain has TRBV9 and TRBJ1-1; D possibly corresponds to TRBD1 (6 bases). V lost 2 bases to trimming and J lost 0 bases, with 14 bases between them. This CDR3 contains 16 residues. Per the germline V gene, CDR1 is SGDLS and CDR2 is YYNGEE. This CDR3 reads CASSVGSGGLNTEAFF. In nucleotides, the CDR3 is TGTGCCAGCAGCGTCGGATCCGGGGGCCTGAACACTGAAGCTTTCTTT.

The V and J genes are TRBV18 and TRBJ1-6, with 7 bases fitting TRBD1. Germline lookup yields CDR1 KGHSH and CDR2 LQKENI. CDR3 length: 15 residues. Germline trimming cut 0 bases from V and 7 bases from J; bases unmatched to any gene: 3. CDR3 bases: TGTGCCAGCTCACCACCGACAGGGAGAAATTCACCCCTCCACTTT. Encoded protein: CASSPPTGRNSPLHF.

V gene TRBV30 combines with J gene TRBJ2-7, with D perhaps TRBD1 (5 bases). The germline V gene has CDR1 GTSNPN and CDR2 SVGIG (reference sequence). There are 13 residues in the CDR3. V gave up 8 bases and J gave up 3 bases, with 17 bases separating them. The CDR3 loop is CASQIAGFYEQYF. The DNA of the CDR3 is TGTGCCAGCCAGATCGCAGGGTTCTACGAGCAGTACTTC.

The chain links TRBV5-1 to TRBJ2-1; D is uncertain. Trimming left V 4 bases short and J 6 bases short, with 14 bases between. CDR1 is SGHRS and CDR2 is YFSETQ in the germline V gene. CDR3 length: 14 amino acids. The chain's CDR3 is CASSTILAGNEQFF. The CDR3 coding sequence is TGCGCCAGCAGCACCATATTGGCCGGCAATGAGCAGTTCTTC. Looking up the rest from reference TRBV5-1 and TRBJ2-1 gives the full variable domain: KAGVTQTPRYLIKTRGQQVTLSCSPISGHRSVSWYQQTPGQGLQFLFEYFSETQRNKGNFPGRFSGRQFSNSRSEMNVSTLELGDSALYLCASSTILAGNEQFFGPGTRLTVL.

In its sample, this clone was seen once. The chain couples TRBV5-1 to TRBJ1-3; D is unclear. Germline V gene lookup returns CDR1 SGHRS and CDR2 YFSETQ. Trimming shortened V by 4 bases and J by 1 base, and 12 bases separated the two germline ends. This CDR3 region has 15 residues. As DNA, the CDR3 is TGCGCCAGCAGCCTCCTACGGGGATCTGGAAACACCATATATTTT. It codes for CASSLLRGSGNTIYF.

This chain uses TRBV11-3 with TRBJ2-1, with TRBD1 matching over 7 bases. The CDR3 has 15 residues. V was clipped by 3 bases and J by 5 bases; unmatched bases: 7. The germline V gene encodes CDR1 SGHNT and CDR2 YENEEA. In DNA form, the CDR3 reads TGTGCCAGCAGCTTGACAGGGAGCCCCGACAATGAGCAGTTCTTC. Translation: CASSLTGSPDNEQFF.

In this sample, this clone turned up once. CDR3: CASSLSTLWSPLHF. The CDR3 coding sequence is TGTGCCAGCAGCTTGTCGACCCTCTGGTCACCCCTCCACTTT. This sequence joins TRBV5-6 and TRBJ1-6, with unresolved D. The CDR3 has 14 amino acids. The germline gives CDR1 SGHDT, CDR2 YYEEEE. V was clipped by 1 base and J by 10 bases, with 12 bases between them.

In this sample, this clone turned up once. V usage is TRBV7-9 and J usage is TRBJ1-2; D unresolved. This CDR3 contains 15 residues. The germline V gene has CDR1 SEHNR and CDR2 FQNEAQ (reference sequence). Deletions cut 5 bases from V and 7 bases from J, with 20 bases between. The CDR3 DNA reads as TGTGCCAGCAGCCCCCAGGACGTCGTGGTAGGTGGCTACACCTTC. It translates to CASSPQDVVVGGYTF.

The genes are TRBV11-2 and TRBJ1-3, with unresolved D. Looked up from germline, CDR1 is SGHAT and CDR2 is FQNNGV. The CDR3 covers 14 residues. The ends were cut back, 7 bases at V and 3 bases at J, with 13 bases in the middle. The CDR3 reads CASIQSHLGNTIYF. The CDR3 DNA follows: TGTGCCAGCATCCAGAGCCACCTTGGAAACACCATATATTTT.